Listed below are T cell receptor beta chains from one sample, sequenced in a study of T cell responses to AZD1222 COVID-19 vaccine. Data came from immunoSEQ multiplex PCR; TCRdb stores just in-frame clones and leaves some out. This table holds under 200,000 clones, more than 85% found once. The input for sequencing was peripheral blood, taken on day 0 of AZD1222 vaccination. Receptors originate from an adult in good health. The CDR3 runs from the conserved cysteine through the conserved F or W. A D gene is named only where the DNA matches it firmly. A row's size may be missing; if present it is once, few, many or a size class.

>once|TRBJ1-1|TRBV9|-
CASSVLGDAEAFF
TGTGCCAGCAGCGTATTAGGGGACGCTGAAGCTTTCTTT
>-|TRBJ2-5|TRBV5-1|TRBD2
CASSLGGLAVGKETQYF
TGCGCCAGCAGCTTGGGGGGACTAGCGGTTGGTAAAGAGACCCAGTACTTC
>-|TRBJ2-2|TRBV10-3|-
CAISEGFRAPNTGELFF
TGTGCCATCAGTGAGGGGTTCAGGGCCCCGAACACCGGGGAGCTGTTTTTT
>-|TRBJ2-4|TRBV6-5|TRBD1
CASSPRDRAKNIQYF
TGTGCCAGCAGTCCGCGGGACAGGGCCAAAAACATTCAGTACTTC
>-|TRBJ1-2|TRBV29-1|-
CSSIDGYGYTF
TGCAGCTCCATCGACGGGTATGGCTACACCTTC
>-|TRBJ1-4|TRBV27|-
CASSLAGATNEKLFF
TGTGCCAGCAGTCTCGCGGGTGCAACTAATGAAAAACTGTTTTTT
>-|TRBJ1-2|TRBV5-1|TRBD1
CASSWGQRVNYGYTF
TGCGCCAGCAGCTGGGGACAGAGGGTAAACTATGGCTACACCTTC
>-|TRBJ1-1|TRBV19|-
CASSIDRRGTEAFF
TGTGCCAGTAGTATAGATCGAAGGGGCACAGAGGCTTTCTTT
>-|TRBJ1-1|TRBV19|-
CASSIRTGTGSFF
TGTGCCAGTAGTATCAGGACGGGAACCGGATCTTTCTTT
>-|TRBJ2-6|TRBV5-1|TRBD1
CASSLRGQGTSGANVLTF
TGCGCCAGCAGCTTAAGAGGACAGGGCACCTCTGGGGCCAACGTCCTGACTTTC